These 8 T cell receptor beta chains share one sample of origin, sequenced in a study of blood T cell repertoires in COVID-19. Measured with immunoSEQ multiplex PCR; TCRdb has only the in-frame clones, and not every one. The sample yields fewer than 250,000 clones, 85% to 90% seen once. The sequenced sample consisted of peripheral blood. These TCRs come from a woman aged 70-85 years with acute or convalescent COVID-19.

This sequence joins TRBV6-2 or TRBV6-3 and TRBJ2-7, with 7 bases identical to TRBD2. Trimming removed 5 bases from V and 5 bases from J; junction bases left unmatched: 12. This CDR3 is 15 amino acids long. Germline CDR1 and CDR2: MNHEY and SVGEGT. In nucleotides, the CDR3 is TGTGCCAGCAGTCCATCCCGCCCCGGGAGGAACGAGCAGTACTTC. Translation: CASSPSRPGRNEQYF.

This chain connects TRBV29-1 to TRBJ1-2; 7 bases align to TRBD1. This CDR3 has 12 amino acids. With 5 bases clipped from V and 4 bases from J, the junction kept 4 bases outside the gene matches. Looked up from germline, CDR1 is SQVTM and CDR2 is ANQGSEA. CDR3 coding DNA: TGCAGCGTTCTTGACAGGGTCTATGGCTACACCTTC. Its protein product is CSVLDRVYGYTF. The full variable domain, in which reference TRBV29-1 and TRBJ1-2 provide the parts outside the CDR3, is SAVISQKPSRDICQRGTSLTIQCQVDSQVTMMFWYRQQPGQSLTLIATANQGSEATYESGFVIDKFPISRPNLTFSTLTVSNMSPEDSSIYLCSVLDRVYGYTFGSGTRLTVV.

This clone has just one count. The rearrangement links TRBV4-1 to TRBJ2-3, with 7 bases aligning to TRBD2. CDR3 size: 15 residues. In germline, CDR1 is MGHRA, CDR2 YSYEKL. V dropped 4 bases and J dropped 4; count of bases not matched to a gene: 8. The CDR3 here is CASSPPGLSPDTQYF. The CDR3, as DNA: TGCGCCAGCAGCCCACCGGGACTAAGCCCAGATACGCAGTATTTT.

The J gene is TRBJ1-1, the V gene TRBV5-4, with D maybe TRBD1 (6 bases). The germline V gene has CDR1 SGHNT and CDR2 YYREEE (reference sequence). The CDR3 runs to 14 residues. Trimming removed 3 bases at V and 4 bases at J, with 13 bases between. This chain's CDR3 is CASSYYRVGTEAFF. The CDR3 DNA reads TGTGCCAGCAGCTATTACAGGGTTGGCACTGAAGCTTTCTTT. Filled out from reference TRBV5-4 and TRBJ1-1, the complete variable domain reads ETGVTQSPTHLIKTRGQQVTLRCSSQSGHNTVSWYQQALGQGPQFIFQYYREEENGRGNFPPRFSGLQFPNYSSELNVNALELDDSALYLCASSYYRVGTEAFFGQGTRLTVV.

This clone was found a few times. The chain carries TRBV18 and TRBJ1-6, with no clear D. CDR1 is KGHSH, CDR2 LQKENI, per germline. V was trimmed by 2 bases and J by 7 bases, leaving 6 bases between them. This CDR3 has 13 residues. For the CDR3, the DNA is TGTGCCAGCTCACCAGACAAAAATTCACCCCTCCACTTT. This gives the protein CASSPDKNSPLHF.

The CDR3 here is CASSIGGILNTEAFF. The CDR3 nucleotides read TGTGCCAGTAGTATAGGCGGCATCTTGAACACTGAAGCTTTCTTT. The chain recombines TRBV19 with TRBJ1-1; D uncertain. Germline CDR1 is LNHDA and CDR2 is SQIVND (reference sequence). The CDR3 spans 15 residues. V was trimmed by 1 base and J by 0 bases, leaving 9 bases between them.

The chain recombines TRBV28 with TRBJ2-5; D gene unclear. CDR1 MDHEN and CDR2 SYDVKM come from the germline V gene. This CDR3 spans 16 amino acids. Trimming left V 3 bases short and J 1 base short, with 15 bases between. CDR3 in amino acids: CASSLDRGFGQETQYF. In DNA form, the CDR3 reads TGTGCCAGCAGTTTGGATCGCGGCTTCGGCCAAGAGACCCAGTACTTC.

The chain recombines TRBV7-9 with TRBJ2-7, with TRBD1 identical over 8 bases. The V gene's germline CDR1 is SEHNR and CDR2 FQNEAQ (reference sequence). J was trimmed by 2 bases and V by 3 bases; bases with no gene match: 3. The CDR3 has 14 amino acids. DNA for the CDR3: TGTGCCAGCAGCTTCGCAGGGGGCCCCTACGAGCAGTACTTC. It translates to CASSFAGGPYEQYF.